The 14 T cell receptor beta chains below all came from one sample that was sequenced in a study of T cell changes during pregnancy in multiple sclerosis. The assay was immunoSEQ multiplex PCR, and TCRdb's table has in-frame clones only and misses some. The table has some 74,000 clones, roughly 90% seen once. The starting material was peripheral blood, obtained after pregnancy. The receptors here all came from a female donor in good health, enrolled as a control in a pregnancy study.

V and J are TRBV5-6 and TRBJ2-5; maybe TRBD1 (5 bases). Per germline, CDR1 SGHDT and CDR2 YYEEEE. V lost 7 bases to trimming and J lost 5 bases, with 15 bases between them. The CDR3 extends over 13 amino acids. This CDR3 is CASFRVVGETQYF. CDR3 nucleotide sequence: TGTGCCAGCTTCAGGGTGGTGGGGGAGACCCAGTACTTC. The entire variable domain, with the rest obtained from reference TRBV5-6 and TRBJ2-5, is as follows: DAGVTQSPTHLIKTRGQQVTLRCSPKSGHDTVSWYQQALGQGPQFIFQYYEEEERQRGNFPDRFSGHQFPNYSSELNVNALLLGDSALYLCASFRVVGETQYFGPGTRLLVL.

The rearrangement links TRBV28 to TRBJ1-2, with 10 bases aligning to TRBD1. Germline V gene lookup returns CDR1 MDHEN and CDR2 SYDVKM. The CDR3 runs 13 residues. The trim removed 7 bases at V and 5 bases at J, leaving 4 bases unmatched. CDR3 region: CASTLGQGYGYTF. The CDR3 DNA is TGTGCCAGCACGTTGGGACAGGGGTATGGCTACACCTTC.

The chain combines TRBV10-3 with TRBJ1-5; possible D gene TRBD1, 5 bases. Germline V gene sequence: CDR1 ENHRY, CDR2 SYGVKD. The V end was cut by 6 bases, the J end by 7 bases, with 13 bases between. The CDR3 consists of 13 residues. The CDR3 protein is CAIRQEIRQPQHF. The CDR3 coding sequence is TGTGCCATCAGACAGGAGATTAGGCAGCCCCAGCATTTT.

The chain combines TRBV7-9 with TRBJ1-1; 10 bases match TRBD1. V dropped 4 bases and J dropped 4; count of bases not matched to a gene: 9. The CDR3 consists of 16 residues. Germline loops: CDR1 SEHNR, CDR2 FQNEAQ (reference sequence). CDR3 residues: CASSSSDRGVGTEAFF. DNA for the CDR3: TGTGCCAGCAGCTCCTCGGACAGGGGGGTGGGCACTGAAGCTTTCTTT.

The DNA for the CDR3 is TGTGCCAGCAGACCCGAGGGTGTAGGCAATCAGCCCCAGCATTTT. This encodes CASRPEGVGNQPQHF. The V gene is TRBV6-5, the J gene TRBJ1-5; D is unresolved. CDR3 size: 15 residues. Germline CDR1 and CDR2: MNHEY and SVGAGI. The germline V and J ends were trimmed by 6 bases and 2 bases, with 14 bases remaining between them.

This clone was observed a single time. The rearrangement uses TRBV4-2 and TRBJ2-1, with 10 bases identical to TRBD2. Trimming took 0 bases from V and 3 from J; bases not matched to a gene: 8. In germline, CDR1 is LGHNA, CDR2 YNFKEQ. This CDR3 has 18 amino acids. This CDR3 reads CASSQDFRTSGLYNEQFF. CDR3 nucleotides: TGTGCCAGCAGCCAAGACTTCAGGACTAGCGGTCTCTACAATGAGCAGTTCTTC.

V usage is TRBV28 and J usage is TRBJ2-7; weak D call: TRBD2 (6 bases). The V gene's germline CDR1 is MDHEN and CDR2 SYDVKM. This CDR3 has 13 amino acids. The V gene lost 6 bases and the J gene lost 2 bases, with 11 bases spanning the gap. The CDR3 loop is CASSRKRAYEQYF. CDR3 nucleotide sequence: TGTGCCAGCAGCAGGAAGCGGGCCTACGAGCAGTACTTC.

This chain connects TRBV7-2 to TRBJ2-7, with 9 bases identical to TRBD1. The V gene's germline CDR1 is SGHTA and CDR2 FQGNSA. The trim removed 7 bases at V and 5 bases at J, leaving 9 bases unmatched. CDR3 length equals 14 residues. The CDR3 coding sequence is TGTGCCAGCAAAAGCTGGACAGGGGTTGACGAGCAGTACTTC. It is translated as CASKSWTGVDEQYF.

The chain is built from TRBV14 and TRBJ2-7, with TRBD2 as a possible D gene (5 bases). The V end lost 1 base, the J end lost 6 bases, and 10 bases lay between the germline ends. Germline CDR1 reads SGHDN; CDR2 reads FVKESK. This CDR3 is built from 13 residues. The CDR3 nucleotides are TGTGCCAGCAGCCAAGCCACGGGGTCCGAGCAGTACTTC. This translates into CASSQATGSEQYF.

CDR3 DNA: TGTGCCAGCAGTGATTTAGCGGGGGGGCAAGAGACCCAGTACTTC. This sequence encodes CASSDLAGGQETQYF. V and J are TRBV6-1 and TRBJ2-5, with TRBD2 identical over 11 bases. The CDR3 consists of 15 residues. CDR1 MNHNS and CDR2 SASEGT come from the germline V gene. V was pared by 3 bases and J by 2 bases, with 2 bases of the junction left unmatched.

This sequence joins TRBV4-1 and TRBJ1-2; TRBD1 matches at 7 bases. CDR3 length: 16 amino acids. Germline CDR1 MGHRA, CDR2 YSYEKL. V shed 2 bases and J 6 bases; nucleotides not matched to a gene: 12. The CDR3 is CASSQSPDRTTNGYTF. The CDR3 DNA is TGCGCCAGCAGCCAATCTCCGGACAGGACGACTAATGGCTACACCTTC.

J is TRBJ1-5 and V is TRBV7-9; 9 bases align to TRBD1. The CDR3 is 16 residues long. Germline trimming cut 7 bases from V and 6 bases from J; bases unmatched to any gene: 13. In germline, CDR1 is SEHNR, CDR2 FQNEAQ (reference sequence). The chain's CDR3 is CASTDTRTGEFQPQHF. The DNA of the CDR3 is TGTGCCAGCACTGATACCCGGACAGGGGAGTTTCAGCCCCAGCATTTT.

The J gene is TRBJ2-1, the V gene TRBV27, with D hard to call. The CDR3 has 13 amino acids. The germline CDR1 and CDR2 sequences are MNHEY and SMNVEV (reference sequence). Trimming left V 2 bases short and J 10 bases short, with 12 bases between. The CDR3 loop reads CASSLNAVDEQFF. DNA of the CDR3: TGTGCCAGCAGTTTAAATGCGGTAGACGAGCAGTTCTTC.

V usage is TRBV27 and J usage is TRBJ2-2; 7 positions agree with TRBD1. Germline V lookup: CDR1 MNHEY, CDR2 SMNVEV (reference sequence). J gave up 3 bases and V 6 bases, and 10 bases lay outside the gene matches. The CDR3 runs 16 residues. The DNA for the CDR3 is TGTGCCAGCAGACAAGGGGGCCAGGGGCACACCGGGGAGCTGTTTTTT. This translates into CASRQGGQGHTGELFF.